The 14 T cell receptor beta chains in this list originate from one sample, sequenced in a study of shared clonotypes between healthy human individuals. CD45RO negativity and positive selection for CCR7 defined naive CD8 cells, a population that excluded terminally differentiated effector memory CD45RA+ cells. The protocol was immunoSEQ multiplex PCR, while the TCRdb copy is restricted to in-frame clones and leaves out a portion. In the table there are roughly 570,000 clones, 95% to 98% of which are singletons. Sequencing used naive CD8+ T cells sorted from blood. Receptor source: a young man in good health.

The chain couples TRBV7-9 to TRBJ1-2; perhaps TRBD1 as D (6 bases). Trimming took off 3 bases at V and 5 bases at J, with 19 bases between the two ends. CDR1 is SEHNR, CDR2 FQNEAQ, per germline (reference sequence). The CDR3 contains 16 residues. CDR3 bases: TGTGCCAGCAGCTTTTCCCCTACAGGGCCAGGGTATGGCTACACCTTC. Residues: CASSFSPTGPGYGYTF.

The gene calls are TRBV7-9 and TRBJ2-2, with D possibly TRBD2 on 6 matching bases. The CDR3 is 14 amino acids. Germline V gene sequence: CDR1 SEHNR, CDR2 FQNEAQ (reference sequence). The ends were cut back, 5 bases at V and 6 bases at J, with 13 bases in the middle. CDR3 sequence reads: CASSITGVSGELFF. CDR3 bases: TGTGCCAGCAGCATCACGGGAGTGTCCGGGGAGCTGTTTTTT.

The chain combines TRBV7-6 with TRBJ2-1; 9 bases fit TRBD2. Per the germline V gene, CDR1 is SGHVS and CDR2 is FNYEAQ. The CDR3 is 14 amino acids. V shed 5 bases and J 3 bases; nucleotides not matched to a gene: 2. CDR3 sequence: CASSQAGGYNEQFF. The CDR3, as DNA: TGTGCCAGCAGCCAAGCGGGAGGCTACAATGAGCAGTTCTTC.

This sequence joins TRBV19 and TRBJ1-1; TRBD1 matches at 9 bases. The trim removed 1 base at V and 11 bases at J, leaving 8 bases unmatched. Germline V gives CDR1 LNHDA, CDR2 SQIVND (reference sequence). The CDR3 extends over 14 amino acids. This CDR3 is CASSIVNRDRVAFF. The CDR3, as DNA: TGTGCCAGTAGTATAGTTAACCGGGACAGGGTGGCTTTCTTT.

The chain employs TRBV28 and TRBJ2-1, with D perhaps TRBD1 (5 bases). The V gene lost 2 bases and the J gene lost 4 bases, with 12 bases spanning the gap. This CDR3 is 15 amino acids long. In germline, CDR1 is MDHEN, CDR2 SYDVKM. In DNA form, the CDR3 reads TGTGCCAGCAGTTTAGTCAGGGTTGGGTACAATGAGCAGTTCTTC. Its protein product is CASSLVRVGYNEQFF.

V is TRBV5-4 and J is TRBJ1-2; D is undetermined. Germline assignment: CDR1 SGHNT and CDR2 YYREEE (reference sequence). The germline V and J ends were trimmed by 4 bases and 1 base, with 11 bases remaining between them. The CDR3 contains 14 residues. The CDR3: CASSGSQVNYGYTF. The CDR3 DNA reads TGTGCCAGCAGCGGGAGCCAAGTTAACTATGGCTACACCTTC.

V usage is TRBV29-1 and J usage is TRBJ2-1, with 9 bases aligning to TRBD2. The CDR3 has 14 amino acids. Germline trimming cut 8 bases from V and 5 bases from J; bases unmatched to any gene: 10. The germline V gene has CDR1 SQVTM and CDR2 ANQGSEA. The CDR3 DNA reads as TGCAGCTTTAGCGGGAGCAGGGGGGACAATGAGCAGTTCTTC. Translating it yields CSFSGSRGDNEQFF.

The table lists this clone with a count of one. The identical CDR3 is also encoded by other nucleotide sequences in the sample. V usage is TRBV27 and J usage is TRBJ2-7, with TRBD1 matching 9 bases. Germline V gives CDR1 MNHEY, CDR2 SMNVEV (reference sequence). V shed 5 bases, J shed 3 bases, and the junction held 2 bases outside the gene matches. This CDR3 is 13 amino acids long. The CDR3 sequence: CASSPGQGYEQYF. The CDR3 DNA reads TGTGCCAGCAGTCCGGGACAGGGCTACGAGCAGTACTTC.

CDR3 sequence reads: CASSPRTSGYEQYF. DNA of the CDR3: TGCGCCAGCAGCCCCCGGACTAGCGGCTACGAGCAGTACTTC. The V call is TRBV4-3, the J call TRBJ2-7; 10 bases match TRBD2. This CDR3 has 14 amino acids. From germline, CDR1 is LGHNA and CDR2 YSLEER. J gave up 3 bases and V 4 bases, and 3 bases lay outside the gene matches.

This sequence joins TRBV6-1 and TRBJ1-1, with 7 bases aligning to TRBD1. The CDR3 spans 15 residues. Germline V gene sequence: CDR1 MNHNS, CDR2 SASEGT. J lost 5 bases, V lost 8 bases, and 14 bases had no gene match. The CDR3 DNA reads as TGTGCCAGCGGCGGGATGGGGACAGTTCTTACTGAAGCTTTCTTT. The encoded protein is CASGGMGTVLTEAFF.

The rearrangement uses TRBV6-5 and TRBJ2-5, with 7 bases fitting TRBD1. The CDR3 length is 14 residues. The V and J ends lost 8 bases and 3 bases, in that order; junction bases with no gene match: 9. In germline, CDR1 is MNHEY, CDR2 SVGAGI. The CDR3 nucleotides read TGTGCCAGCCGAGGGACAGAACGCGAAGAGACCCAGTACTTC. The encoded protein is CASRGTEREETQYF.

The chain links TRBV5-4 to TRBJ1-1, with D tentatively TRBD1 (5 bases). Looked up from germline, CDR1 is SGHNT and CDR2 is YYREEE (reference sequence). The V end lost 4 bases, the J end lost 4 bases, and 8 bases lay between the germline ends. The CDR3 spans 12 residues. The CDR3 sequence is CASSQGITEAFF. The CDR3 bases are TGTGCCAGCAGCCAGGGTATCACTGAAGCTTTCTTT.

As regards this clone: Other nucleotide sequences in the sample specify the same CDR3. The chain couples TRBV11-2 to TRBJ2-5; no clear D. The CDR3 is made up of 12 amino acids. CDR1 is SGHAT, CDR2 FQNNGV, per germline. V was clipped by 3 bases and J by 0 bases, with 2 bases between them. The CDR3 bases are TGTGCCAGCAGCTTGGACCAAGAGACCCAGTACTTC. Translated, it gives CASSLDQETQYF.

The chain carries TRBV27 and TRBJ2-7; no clear D. V was shortened by 5 bases and J by 4 bases, with 15 bases between the two germline ends. Germline-derived CDR1 and CDR2 are MNHEY and SMNVEV (reference sequence). The CDR3 totals 14 residues. The CDR3 reads CASSRRLGTYEQYF. DNA of the CDR3: TGTGCCAGCAGTCGTCGATTAGGTACATACGAGCAGTACTTC.